These 9 T cell receptor beta chains came from one sample sequenced in a study of T cells after yellow fever vaccination. TCRdb fed the 5' RACE reads into MiXCR, producing one record per CDR3 protein. The table records around 25,000 distinct CDR3 sequences, 3.4% of them present only once. This sample comprised PBMCs, either bulk or a sorted T-cell subset (CD4+, CD8+, memory, or dextramer-sorted; not recorded which), obtained roughly seven weeks after the first yellow fever vaccination. The source is a man between 18 and 35 years old who received the YFV17D yellow fever vaccine.

The gene calls are TRBV5-8 and TRBJ2-5; 8 nucleotides agree with TRBD2. CDR3 size: 15 residues. The ends lost 3 bases at V and 0 bases at J; junction bases unmatched: 4. Germline CDR1 is SGHTS and CDR2 is YDEGEE. As DNA, the CDR3 is TGTGCCAGCAGCTCGGGGGGGAGGTACCAAGAGACCCAGTACTTC. Its translation is CASSSGGRYQETQYF.

In its sample, this clonotype was seen many times. The chain joins TRBV2 to TRBJ2-5, with a possible D match to TRBD1 (6 bases). Germline-derived CDR1 and CDR2 are SNHLY and FYNNEI. Trimming shortened V by 7 bases and J by 4 bases, and 16 bases separated the two germline ends. The CDR3 sequence is 14 residues long. CDR3 amino acids: CASMDSSPRETQYF. The CDR3 DNA reads as TGTGCCAGCATGGACAGCTCCCCTAGAGAGACCCAGTACTTC.

This clonotype occurred many times. The chain is built from TRBV5-6 and TRBJ2-2; either TRBD1 or TRBD2 may supply D (5 bases each). Trimming removed 9 bases at V and 1 base at J, with 13 bases between. Germline V gene sequence: CDR1 SGHDT, CDR2 YYEEEE. CDR3 size: 14 residues. The CDR3 nucleotides are TGTGCCACCACCCCGGGGCGGAACACCGGGGAGCTGTTTTTT. Its protein product is CATTPGRNTGELFF.

This clonotype was detected many times. V and J are TRBV15 and TRBJ2-1; TRBD2 matches at 8 bases. V dropped 2 bases and J dropped 0; count of bases not matched to a gene: 9. Germline CDR1 and CDR2: LNHNV and YYDKDF (reference sequence). The length of the CDR3 is 18 residues. The CDR3: CATSRRPPGLDSYNEQFF. The CDR3 DNA reads as TGTGCCACCAGCAGAAGGCCTCCGGGACTAGACTCCTACAATGAGCAGTTCTTC.

This clonotype was seen many times. The chain is built from TRBV7-3 and TRBJ2-2; TRBD2 aligns across 9 bases. V was clipped by 3 bases and J by 8 bases; unmatched bases: 7. This CDR3 region has 15 residues. Germline assignment: CDR1 SGHTA and CDR2 FQGTGA. CDR3: CASSFPAGGVGELFF. CDR3 bases: TGTGCCAGCAGCTTTCCAGCGGGGGGCGTTGGGGAGCTGTTTTTT.

This clonotype was detected only a few times. V usage is TRBV3-1 and J usage is TRBJ2-5; the match to TRBD2 covers 8 bases. In germline, CDR1 is LGHDT, CDR2 YNNKEL (reference sequence). This CDR3 has 15 amino acids. With V trimmed by 10 bases and J by 4 bases, 14 bases remained unmatched. Here the CDR3 reads CATTKPGGPTETQYF. The CDR3 DNA is TGTGCCACCACCAAGCCGGGGGGGCCCACAGAGACCCAGTACTTC.

This clonotype showed up many times. V usage is TRBV21-1 and J usage is TRBJ1-2. TRBV21-1 is marked as a pseudogene. This CDR3 comprises 13 residues. CDR3 DNA: TGTGCCAGCAGCGCTCGGGGGGGAACCTGCTACACCTTC. Residues: CASSARGGTCYTF.

In this sample, this clonotype turned up many times. The CDR3 DNA is TGTGCCAGCAGCGTCTTCGGTGAGACCCAGTACTTC. Its protein is CASSVFGETQYF. The V call is TRBV3-1, the J call TRBJ2-5; D call uncertain. V lost 5 bases and J 5 bases, leaving 9 bases between the germline ends. CDR3 length equals 12 residues. The V gene's germline CDR1 is LGHDT and CDR2 YNNKEL (reference sequence).

This clonotype was seen at least ten times. The CDR3 loop reads CASSFPRAVYGYTF. DNA for the CDR3: TGTGCCAGCAGCTTCCCCAGGGCGGTGTATGGCTACACCTTC. This chain uses TRBV7-9 with TRBJ1-2, with D perhaps TRBD1 (5 bases). Germline values: CDR1 SEHNR, CDR2 FQNEAQ (reference sequence). There are 14 residues in the CDR3. Trimming stripped 3 bases from V and 5 bases from J, with 13 bases between.